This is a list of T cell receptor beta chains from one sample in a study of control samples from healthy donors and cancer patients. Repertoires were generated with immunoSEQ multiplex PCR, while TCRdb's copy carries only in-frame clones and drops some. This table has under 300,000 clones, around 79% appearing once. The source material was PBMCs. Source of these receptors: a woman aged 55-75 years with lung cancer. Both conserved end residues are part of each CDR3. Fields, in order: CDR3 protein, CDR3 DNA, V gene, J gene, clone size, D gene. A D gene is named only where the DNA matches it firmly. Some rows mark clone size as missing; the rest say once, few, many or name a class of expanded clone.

CATGDRAGANVLTF	TGTGCCACAGGGGACAGGGCTGGGGCCAACGTCCTGACTTTC	TRBV24-1	TRBJ2-6	.	TRBD1
CASSGAAYSYEQYF	TGTGCCAGCAGTGGGGCAGCGTACTCCTACGAGCAGTACTTC	TRBV5-6	TRBJ2-7	.	.
CASSGATANTEAFF	TGCGCCAGCAGCGGGGCGACGGCGAACACTGAAGCTTTCTTT	TRBV5-1	TRBJ1-1	.	.
CASSFSNQPQHF	TGTGCCAGCAGTTTTAGCAATCAGCCCCAGCATTTT	TRBV28	TRBJ1-5	.	.
CASSPGQYYSGANVLTF	TGTGCCAGCTCACCGGGACAGTACTACTCTGGGGCCAACGTCCTGACTTTC	TRBV18	TRBJ2-6	.	TRBD1
CASSLATGDQPQHF	TGTGCCAGCAGCTTAGCCACAGGGGACCAGCCCCAGCATTTT	TRBV7-2	TRBJ1-5	.	TRBD1
CASSFRSGGDEQFF	TGCGCCAGCAGCTTTCGGTCGGGCGGTGATGAGCAGTTCTTC	TRBV5-1	TRBJ2-1	once	.
CASSRGQGLGAEAFF	TGTGCCAGCAGCCGCGGACAGGGCCTTGGGGCTGAAGCTTTCTTT	TRBV16	TRBJ1-1	.	TRBD1
CASSPSGQAGSEQYF	TGTGCCAGCAGCCCTTCGGGACAGGCCGGCTCCGAGCAGTACTTC	TRBV7-3	TRBJ2-7	few	TRBD1
CASTTNLGRGSNEQFF	TGTGCCAGTACTACAAACCTGGGCAGGGGGTCAAATGAGCAGTTCTTC	TRBV19	TRBJ2-1	.	TRBD1
CASSLASYEQYF	TGTGCCAGCAGCTTGGCTAGCTACGAGCAGTACTTC	TRBV5-6	TRBJ2-7	.	.
CASSDLNLTSGGPGTGELFF	TGTGCCAGCAGTGATCTTAATTTGACTAGCGGGGGCCCGGGAACCGGGGAGCTGTTTTTT	TRBV2	TRBJ2-2	.	TRBD2
CASSEGTSGVEQFF	TGTGCCAGCAGTGAAGGGACTAGCGGGGTTGAGCAGTTCTTC	TRBV6-1	TRBJ2-1	.	TRBD2
CASSTRAEDIQYF	TGTGCCAGCAGTACCCGGGCCGAGGACATTCAGTACTTC	TRBV6-2/TRBV6-3	TRBJ2-4	.	.
CASGVEGPTYGYTF	TGTGCCAGCGGTGTTGAGGGGCCAACCTATGGCTACACCTTC	TRBV2	TRBJ1-2	.	.
CASSITTISSYNEQFF	TGTGCCAGTAGTATAACTACTATCAGCTCCTACAATGAGCAGTTCTTC	TRBV19	TRBJ2-1	.	.